What follows describes a single T cell receptor (beta chain). This sample is part of a study of blood T cell repertoires in COVID-19. Study-level information: Whether acute or convalescent, the COVID-19 samples came from the United States, Italy and Spain. PBMCs, B-cell-depleted T cells, or T cells provided the cDNA or gDNA that made up the material.

Germline trimming cut 4 bases from V and 0 bases from J; bases unmatched to any gene: 8. Germline CDR1 and CDR2: GTSNPN and SVGIG (reference sequence). The CDR3 length is 15 residues. Original analysis: The authors estimated nucleated cell counts from reference gene primer amplification. Only in-frame clones appear in the TCRdb table, and some are missing; sequencing was by immunoSEQ multiplex PCR. V, J and clone size are taken as reported in that table, and D and trimming were inferred from the DNA itself. The sample lists roughly 100,000 clones, around 90% seen once, with about 3% in the top ten. The chain combines TRBV30 with TRBJ2-7, with TRBD2 matching 8 bases. The sequence was obtained from a man aged 45-65 years with active or convalescent COVID-19. Sequencing was done on a sample of peripheral blood. The CDR3 DNA sequence: TGTGCCTGGACCCGGGGGGGGTCGGACTCCTACGAGCAGTACTTC. Its translation is CAWTRGGSDSYEQYF.